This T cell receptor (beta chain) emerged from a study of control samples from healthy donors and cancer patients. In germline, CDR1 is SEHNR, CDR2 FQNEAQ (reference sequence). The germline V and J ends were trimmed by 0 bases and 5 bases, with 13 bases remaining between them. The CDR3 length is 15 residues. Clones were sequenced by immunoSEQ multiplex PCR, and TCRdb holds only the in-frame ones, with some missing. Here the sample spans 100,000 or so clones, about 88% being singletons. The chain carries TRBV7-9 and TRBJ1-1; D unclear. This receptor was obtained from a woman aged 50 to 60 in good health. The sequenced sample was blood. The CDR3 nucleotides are TGTGCCAGCAGCTTAGCGGGCAATGATATAACTGAAGCTTTCTTT. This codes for CASSLAGNDITEAFF.